The next 27 T cell receptor beta chains were all read from a single sample in a study of T cells in Graves' hyperthyroidism and ophthalmopathy. From RNA transcripts, TCR beta CDR3 regions were amplified. An initial round of RT-PCR targeting the TCR CDR3 relied on the HTBI primer set. One entry per CDR3 protein, called by TCRdb with MiXCR from the multiplex PCR reads. The sample records about 600,000 distinct CDR3 sequences, 13% to 15% being singletons. Sequencing was done on a sample of blood. Receptors were obtained from a woman aged 18-29 years with Graves' ophthalmopathy.

Details on this clonotype: Relative to the germline gene, one junction end is altered; a read error may explain this. The genes are TRBV20-1 and TRBJ2-7, with D perhaps being TRBD1 or TRBD2 (5 bases each). In germline, CDR1 is DFQATT, CDR2 SNEGSKA (reference sequence). This CDR3 has 11 amino acids. The CDR3 loop is CSASERDEQYF. The CDR3 nucleotides are TGCAGTGCCTCTGAAAGGGACGAACAGTACTTC.

This clonotype came up a few times. The V gene is TRBV19, the J gene TRBJ2-3, with D perhaps matching TRBD2 (5 bases). Between the trimmed V and J ends, which lost 2 bases and 2 bases, there was a span of 8 bases. Germline loops: CDR1 LNHDA, CDR2 SQIVND (reference sequence). The CDR3 spans 14 residues. CDR3 nucleotide sequence: TGTGCCAGTAGTATAAGAGGGATCACAGATACGCAGTATTTT. It yields the protein CASSIRGITDTQYF.

This clonotype was seen repeatedly, ten times or more. This chain joins TRBV14 and TRBJ2-5; TRBD2 is a possible D gene (7 bases). The CDR3 covers 19 residues. Germline V CDR1 and CDR2: SGHDN, FVKESK. Trimming removed 0 bases from V and 0 bases from J, with 20 bases in between. This CDR3 reads CASSQEGGGRRLNQETQYF. CDR3 DNA: TGTGCCAGCAGCCAAGAAGGGGGAGGGCGGCGGCTTAACCAAGAGACCCAGTACTTC.

CDR3: CASSVGRQGGEKLFF. The DNA of the CDR3 is TGTGCCAGCAGCGTAGGTCGACAGGGTGGTGAAAAACTGTTTTTT. The genes are TRBV9 and TRBJ1-4, with 7 positions matching TRBD1. CDR3 length: 15 amino acids. The junction had 6 bases not matched to a gene; V was cut back by 0 bases and J by 7 bases. Germline CDR1 reads SGDLS; CDR2 reads YYNGEE. Combining the CDR3 with reference TRBV9 and TRBJ1-4 gives the whole variable domain DSGVTQTPKHLITATGQRVTLRCSPRSGDLSVYWYQQSLDQGLQFLIQYYNGEERAKGNILERFSAQQFPDLHSELNLSSLELGDSALYFCASSVGRQGGEKLFFGSGTQLSVL.

V gene TRBV3-1 combines with J gene TRBJ2-5; no clear D. There are 13 residues in the CDR3. Germline-derived CDR1 and CDR2 are LGHDT and YNNKEL (reference sequence). Trimming cost V 1 base and J 5 bases, with 8 bases left between them. Here the CDR3 reads CASSQGSWETQYF. In DNA form, the CDR3 reads TGTGCCAGCAGCCAAGGATCTTGGGAGACCCAGTACTTC.

At least ten counts were recorded for this clonotype. The J gene is TRBJ2-1, the V gene TRBV20-1, with D hard to call. The V end lost 6 bases, the J end lost 6 bases, and 18 bases lay between the germline ends. The CDR3 spans 14 residues. Germline CDR1 is DFQATT and CDR2 is SNEGSKA (reference sequence). This chain's CDR3 is CSAQRMVAPNEQFF. The CDR3 DNA reads as TGCAGTGCGCAAAGAATGGTAGCACCCAATGAGCAGTTCTTC.

In its sample, this clonotype was seen many times. The chain carries TRBV12-3 or TRBV12-4 and TRBJ2-5, with a weak D call TRBD1 (6 bases). The V end was cut by 7 bases, the J end by 4 bases, with 13 bases between. CDR3 length: 13 amino acids. This chain's CDR3 is CASISGVGETQYF. CDR3 in DNA: TGTGCCAGCATTTCAGGGGTCGGAGAGACCCAGTACTTC.

The chain carries TRBV28 and TRBJ2-7; the match to TRBD2 covers 14 bases. Looked up from germline, CDR1 is MDHEN and CDR2 is SYDVKM. There are 17 residues in the CDR3. Trimming took 5 bases from V and 0 from J; bases not matched to a gene: 6. The CDR3 bases are TGTGCCAGCAGTGGGGAGGGGACTAGCGGGAGCTCCTACGAGCAGTACTTC. Protein: CASSGEGTSGSSYEQYF. Supplemented by reference TRBV28 and TRBJ2-7, the full variable domain reads DVKVTQSSRYLVKRTGEKVFLECVQDMDHENMFWYRQDPGLGLRLIYFSYDVKMKEKGDIPEGYSVSREKKERFSLILESASTNQTSMYLCASSGEGTSGSSYEQYFGPGTRLTVT.

This clonotype was seen ten or more times. The chain recombines TRBV12-3 or TRBV12-4 with TRBJ1-3; 9 nucleotides align to TRBD1. This CDR3 has 18 amino acids. The J segment lost 2 bases and the V segment lost 3 bases, leaving 11 bases of the junction unmatched. This CDR3 is CASSFPVPGQGPGNTIYF. In DNA, the CDR3 is TGTGCCAGCAGTTTTCCGGTACCGGGACAGGGTCCTGGAAACACCATATATTTT.

This clonotype came up a few times. The chain links TRBV3-1 to TRBJ2-1; D is uncertain. Germline CDR1 and CDR2: LGHDT and YNNKEL (reference sequence). With 1 base removed from V and 2 bases from J, the gap between germline ends came to 18 bases. This CDR3 is built from 18 residues. CDR3 region: CASSQGGHWDRAYNEQFF. The DNA for the CDR3 is TGTGCCAGCAGCCAAGGTGGCCATTGGGATAGGGCCTACAATGAGCAGTTCTTC.

Ten or more counts support this clonotype. V usage is TRBV7-3 and J usage is TRBJ2-5; TRBD1 agrees at 9 bases. Trimming cost V 5 bases and J 2 bases; bases outside gene matches: 12. CDR3 length: 17 residues. Germline lookup yields CDR1 SGHTA and CDR2 FQGTGA. CDR3 loop: CASSPRRDRVLQETQYF. The CDR3 bases are TGTGCCAGCAGCCCAAGGCGGGACAGGGTGCTTCAAGAGACCCAGTACTTC.

The chain couples TRBV9 to TRBJ2-3; D is ambiguous. Trimming removed 3 bases from V and 3 bases from J, with 8 bases in between. The CDR3 sequence is 13 residues long. The germline CDR1 and CDR2 sequences are SGDLS and YYNGEE. The CDR3 region is CASSGSLTDTQYF. CDR3 DNA: TGTGCCAGCAGCGGCAGCTTGACAGATACGCAGTATTTT.

This clonotype has just a few counts. This CDR3 reads CASSQASTDVGYEQYF. The CDR3 DNA reads as TGCGCCAGCAGCCAAGCCTCTACGGACGTAGGCTACGAGCAGTACTTC. This chain connects TRBV4-3 to TRBJ2-7, with D hard to call. Deletions cut 1 base from V and 3 bases from J, with 16 bases between. Germline CDR1 and CDR2: LGHNA and YSLEER. The CDR3 sequence is 16 residues long.

With regard to this clonotype: A junction boundary mismatches the germline segment, possibly from a read error. The chain combines TRBV2 with TRBJ1-2; 9 bases are shared with TRBD1. This CDR3 contains 14 residues. Germline CDR1 is SNHLY and CDR2 is FYNNEI. The CDR3 DNA reads TGTGCCAGCAGAACGGGACAGGGAGCCTATGGCTACGCCTTC. The encoded protein is CASRTGQGAYGYAF.

V usage is TRBV19 and J usage is TRBJ1-2; a weak D match, TRBD1 (5 bases). V lost 3 bases to trimming and J lost 1 base, with 15 bases between them. This CDR3 spans 16 amino acids. Germline CDR1 LNHDA, CDR2 SQIVND (reference sequence). The CDR3 sequence is CASSIYQGALNYGYTF. CDR3 DNA sequence: TGTGCCAGTAGTATCTACCAGGGAGCCCTTAACTATGGCTACACCTTC.

The sample holds many counts of this clonotype. The chain is built from TRBV20-1 and TRBJ1-6; 9 bases map to TRBD1. Germline-derived CDR1 and CDR2 are DFQATT and SNEGSKA (reference sequence). With V trimmed by 5 bases and J by 6 bases, 5 bases remained unmatched. This CDR3 has 14 residues. The CDR3 region has the DNA TGCAGTGCTGTTCTGGACAGGGGTAATTCACCCCTCCACTTT. It yields the protein CSAVLDRGNSPLHF.

In its sample, this clonotype was seen a few times. The chain uses TRBV19 and TRBJ2-1, with 10 positions matching TRBD2. The CDR3 runs 16 residues. Germline-derived CDR1 and CDR2 are LNHDA and SQIVND (reference sequence). V shed 6 bases, J shed 8 bases, and the junction held 13 bases outside the gene matches. The CDR3 reads CASSPLLAGQTDEQFF. CDR3 nucleotides: TGTGCCAGTAGCCCGTTACTAGCGGGACAGACGGATGAGCAGTTCTTC.

This chain connects TRBV19 to TRBJ2-3; D might be TRBD2 (5 bases). V was cut by 4 bases and J by 2 bases, with 13 bases left in between. The CDR3 runs to 15 residues. In germline, CDR1 is LNHDA, CDR2 SQIVND (reference sequence). The CDR3 DNA sequence: TGTGCCAGTAGTACCTCGGACTTTTTCACAGATACGCAGTATTTT. Translation: CASSTSDFFTDTQYF. Together with reference TRBV19 and TRBJ2-3, the CDR3 gives the full variable domain: DGGITQSPKYLFRKEGQNVTLSCEQNLNHDAMYWYRQDPGQGLRLIYYSQIVNDFQKGDIAEGYSVSREKKESFPLTVTSAQKNPTAFYLCASSTSDFFTDTQYFGPGTRLTVL.

In this sample, this clonotype turned up many times. This chain joins TRBV24-1 and TRBJ2-1; 7 positions match TRBD2. Germline V CDR1 and CDR2: KGHDR, SFDVKD. This CDR3 is built from 19 residues. V was clipped by 0 bases and J by 9 bases; unmatched bases: 19. In DNA, the CDR3 is TGTGCCACCAGTGATTTGAAGGGTGTCGGCGGGAGATCGGCAGGTGAGCAGTTCTTC. Amino acid sequence: CATSDLKGVGGRSAGEQFF.

This clonotype was counted many times. This sequence joins TRBV3-1 and TRBJ2-7; D may be TRBD1 (6 bases). Germline values: CDR1 LGHDT, CDR2 YNNKEL (reference sequence). The ends were cut back, 0 bases at V and 1 base at J, with 25 bases in the middle. This CDR3 spans 20 amino acids. For the CDR3, the DNA is TGTGCCAGCAGCCAAGATTTCTTATCAGGGGTCGGACATCAATCCTACGAGCAGTACTTC. It yields the protein CASSQDFLSGVGHQSYEQYF.

This clonotype was counted at least ten times. The genes are TRBV12-3 or TRBV12-4 and TRBJ1-5; no clear D. The CDR3 totals 13 residues. Trimming stripped 2 bases from V and 1 base from J, with 3 bases between. The CDR3 DNA is TGTGCCAGCAGTTTATGGAGCAATCAGCCCCAGCATTTT. It specifies CASSLWSNQPQHF.

This clonotype occurred many times. V is TRBV20-1 and J is TRBJ1-6, with D hard to call. The CDR3 is 15 residues long. From germline, CDR1 is DFQATT and CDR2 SNEGSKA (reference sequence). V was trimmed by 1 base and J by 6 bases, leaving 13 bases between them. CDR3 sequence: CSARVEGSGNSPLHF. In nucleotides, the CDR3 is TGCAGTGCTAGAGTCGAGGGCAGCGGTAATTCACCCCTCCACTTT.

This clonotype was observed at least ten times. This sequence joins TRBV27 and TRBJ1-2, with D tentatively TRBD1 (6 bases). Germline lookup yields CDR1 MNHEY and CDR2 SMNVEV (reference sequence). This CDR3 is built from 15 residues. Trimming stripped 6 bases from V and 4 bases from J, with 18 bases between. DNA for the CDR3: TGTGCCAGCAGAGGCAGGGGCAGTTACCTCTATGGCTACACCTTC. Encoded protein: CASRGRGSYLYGYTF.

The table lists this clonotype with many counts. The chain uses TRBV29-1 and TRBJ1-1, with D uncertain. The V end was cut by 5 bases, the J end by 1 base, with 20 bases between. The CDR3 is made up of 16 amino acids. Germline V gene lookup returns CDR1 SQVTM and CDR2 ANQGSEA. The DNA of the CDR3 is TGCAGCGTTCAGAAGGACGGATACCCGGGGAACACTGAAGCTTTCTTT. Protein product: CSVQKDGYPGNTEAFF.

This clonotype was recorded at least ten times. The CDR3 spells CASSKGQGANQPQHF. The CDR3 coding sequence is TGTGCCAGCAGTAAAGGACAGGGGGCAAATCAGCCCCAGCATTTT. The rearrangement uses TRBV2 and TRBJ1-5; 11 bases line up with TRBD1. V gave up 5 bases and J gave up 4 bases; unmatched junction bases: 4. This CDR3 comprises 15 residues. The V gene's germline CDR1 is SNHLY and CDR2 FYNNEI.

This clonotype turned up a few times. The chain joins TRBV4-2 to TRBJ2-1, with 10 bases that match TRBD2. The CDR3 extends over 18 amino acids. Germline V gene sequence: CDR1 LGHNA, CDR2 YNFKEQ. V was clipped by 0 bases and J by 8 bases; unmatched bases: 13. CDR3 nucleotides: TGTGCCAGCAGCCAAGATATTAGCGGGAGGCCTATTGGCTATGAGCAGTTCTTC. Translated: CASSQDISGRPIGYEQFF.

This clonotype has at least ten counts. V and J are TRBV3-1 and TRBJ1-1; weak D call: TRBD1 (5 bases). This CDR3 has 14 amino acids. From germline, CDR1 is LGHDT and CDR2 YNNKEL (reference sequence). Trimming removed 4 bases at V and 5 bases at J, with 14 bases between. The CDR3 loop reads CASSPLRGRTEAFF. The CDR3 DNA reads TGTGCCAGCAGCCCCCTTAGGGGACGGACTGAAGCTTTCTTT.